Presented here are 21 T cell receptor beta chains from one specimen sequenced in a study of shared clonotypes between healthy human individuals. Libraries were prepared by immunoSEQ multiplex PCR; TCRdb keeps only in-frame clonotypes and omits some of them. The table lists some 2,000,000 clones, over 85% of them singletons. The specimen was naive CD4+ T cells sorted from blood. Sample subset: CD45RA+ positively selected. The receptors originated from a man younger than 30 in good health.

This rearrangement joins TRBV6-5 to TRBJ1-6, with D possibly being TRBD1 (6 bases). V lost 4 bases and J 8 bases, leaving 9 bases between the germline ends. Germline V gives CDR1 MNHEY, CDR2 SVGAGI. This CDR3 has 13 residues. The CDR3 reads CASSWNRDSPLHF. The CDR3 DNA reads as TGTGCCAGCAGTTGGAACAGGGATTCACCCCTCCACTTT.

The rearrangement uses TRBV6-5 and TRBJ1-3, with TRBD1 matching 7 bases. The V segment lost 5 bases and the J segment 2 bases; nucleotides outside the gene matches: 3. The length of the CDR3 is 14 residues. The germline CDR1 and CDR2 sequences are MNHEY and SVGAGI. CDR3 sequence: CASSRDRAGNTIYF. As DNA, the CDR3 is TGTGCCAGCAGTCGAGACAGGGCTGGAAACACCATATATTTT.

This clone was recorded only once. The V gene is TRBV10-1, the J gene TRBJ2-7; 9 bases map to TRBD1. This CDR3 spans 15 amino acids. Germline V lookup: CDR1 WNHNN, CDR2 SYGVQD (reference sequence). J was trimmed by 4 bases and V by 0 bases; bases with no gene match: 4. The CDR3, as DNA: TGCGCCAGCAGTGAGTCCCGGACAGGGGCGTACGAGCAGTACTTC. Translating gives CASSESRTGAYEQYF.

This clone was counted ten times or more. The chain recombines TRBV20-1 with TRBJ1-1, with no clear D. Per germline, CDR1 DFQATT and CDR2 SNEGSKA (reference sequence). CDR3 length: 11 residues. V shed 4 bases and J shed 7 bases, with 10 bases lying between them. The CDR3 loop reads CSAKGPFEAFF. The CDR3 DNA reads TGCAGTGCTAAAGGACCCTTTGAAGCTTTCTTT.

To note about this clone: The sample carries other DNA sequences with the same CDR3. The V and J genes are TRBV6-5 and TRBJ2-5; 7 nucleotides match TRBD2. Germline V CDR1 and CDR2: MNHEY, SVGAGI. The CDR3 spans 14 residues. V was pared by 0 bases and J by 5 bases, with 3 bases of the junction left unmatched. The chain's CDR3 is CASSYSGGSETQYF. The CDR3 region has the DNA TGTGCCAGCAGTTACTCGGGGGGGTCTGAGACCCAGTACTTC.

Remarks on this clone: A much more abundant neighbour one base away suggests this may be a read error. This sequence joins TRBV7-2 and TRBJ1-6, with D hard to call. Deletions cut 3 bases from V and 8 bases from J, with 5 bases between. Germline-derived CDR1 and CDR2 are SGHTA and FQGNSA. The length of the CDR3 is 12 residues. The CDR3 loop is CASSFKDSPLHF. CDR3 DNA sequence: TGTGCCAGCAGCTTTAAGGATTCACCCCTCCACTTT.

The chain combines TRBV9 with TRBJ1-2; possible D gene TRBD1, 5 bases. The CDR3 runs to 14 residues. Trimming pared 3 bases from V and 0 bases from J, leaving 9 bases between. Germline V CDR1 and CDR2: SGDLS, YYNGEE. Here the CDR3 reads CASSAMTANYGYTF. DNA of the CDR3: TGTGCCAGCAGCGCCATGACAGCTAACTATGGCTACACCTTC. Drawing the rest from reference TRBV9 and TRBJ1-2, the complete variable domain is DSGVTQTPKHLITATGQRVTLRCSPRSGDLSVYWYQQSLDQGLQFLIQYYNGEERAKGNILERFSAQQFPDLHSELNLSSLELGDSALYFCASSAMTANYGYTFGSGTRLTVV.

V is TRBV7-2 and J is TRBJ1-2; no clear D gene. There are 14 residues in the CDR3. Germline V gene data show CDR1 as SGHTA and CDR2 as FQGNSA. Trimming removed 4 bases from V and 7 bases from J, with 16 bases in between. CDR3 sequence (DNA): TGTGCCAGCAGCTCCCCCGGGCCATCGGCTGGCTACACCTTC. Its translation: CASSSPGPSAGYTF.

This chain links TRBV19 with TRBJ2-7; TRBD1 matches 9 bases. There are 15 residues in the CDR3. Germline CDR1 is LNHDA and CDR2 is SQIVND (reference sequence). Trimming cost V 5 bases and J 2 bases; bases outside gene matches: 7. CDR3 in amino acids: CASSVNRGPTYEQYF. Written as DNA, the CDR3 is TGTGCCAGTAGTGTCAACAGGGGGCCGACCTACGAGCAGTACTTC.

On this clone: This same CDR3 is encoded by further DNA sequences in the sample. The chain employs TRBV6-5 and TRBJ1-2; D call uncertain. V gave up 0 bases and J gave up 5 bases, with 7 bases separating them. Germline loops: CDR1 MNHEY, CDR2 SVGAGI. The CDR3 is made up of 13 amino acids. The CDR3 DNA reads as TGTGCCAGCAGTTACTCCCAAGGATATGGCTACACCTTC. It translates to CASSYSQGYGYTF.

The chain carries TRBV6-6 and TRBJ1-3; D remains ambiguous. Trimming stripped 2 bases from V and 4 bases from J, with 15 bases between. The CDR3 consists of 16 residues. Germline CDR1 and CDR2: MNHNY and SVGAGI (reference sequence). As DNA, the CDR3 is TGTGCCAGCAGTTACCCCTCCGGGGAAGGCGGAAACACCATATATTTT. Its translation is CASSYPSGEGGNTIYF.

The chain is built from TRBV13 and TRBJ2-7; 10 nucleotides match TRBD2. V was clipped by 5 bases and J by 4 bases; unmatched bases: 11. The CDR3 runs to 16 residues. Germline CDR1 reads PRHDT; CDR2 reads FYEKMQ (reference sequence). This CDR3 is CASSPLSAGGRYEQYF. DNA for the CDR3: TGTGCCAGCAGCCCCCTTTCAGCGGGGGGGCGGTACGAGCAGTACTTC.

This sequence joins TRBV19 and TRBJ1-6; D remains ambiguous. The CDR3 runs 15 residues. V lost 11 bases, J lost 0 bases, and 14 bases lay in between. Germline assignment: CDR1 LNHDA and CDR2 SQIVND (reference sequence). The CDR3 is CASHMGSSYNSPLHF. The CDR3 nucleotides are TGTGCCTCTCACATGGGGAGCTCCTATAATTCACCCCTCCACTTT.

This clone was seen once. This chain joins TRBV19 and TRBJ1-1; no firm D call. V was pared by 7 bases and J by 8 bases, with 20 bases between. Germline-derived CDR1 and CDR2 are LNHDA and SQIVND (reference sequence). This CDR3 region has 14 residues. In DNA, the CDR3 is TGTGCCAGTATCGTATCTTTTGGCTCCCTGGAAGCTTTCTTT. Translation: CASIVSFGSLEAFF.

This clone was seen only once. The chain recombines TRBV5-1 with TRBJ2-7; D not resolved. The germline V gene has CDR1 SGHRS and CDR2 YFSETQ. V was trimmed by 4 bases and J by 3 bases, leaving 2 bases between them. CDR3 length equals 10 residues. CDR3 coding DNA: TGCGCCAGCAGCCTCTACGAGCAGTACTTC. Amino acids: CASSLYEQYF.

J is TRBJ2-7 and V is TRBV27, with D maybe TRBD2 (5 bases). The CDR3 loop spans 14 amino acids. Trimming took 2 bases from V and 3 from J, leaving 11 bases between them. Germline values: CDR1 MNHEY, CDR2 SMNVEV (reference sequence). This chain's CDR3 is CASSLNPGFYEQYF. The CDR3 DNA follows: TGTGCCAGCAGTTTAAATCCGGGATTCTACGAGCAGTACTTC.

The chain has TRBV18 and TRBJ2-2; 10 positions agree with TRBD1. Germline assignment: CDR1 KGHSH and CDR2 LQKENI. This CDR3 comprises 16 residues. The V segment lost 3 bases and the J segment 2 bases; nucleotides outside the gene matches: 3. This CDR3 reads CASSPGQGLNTGELFF. The CDR3 DNA follows: TGTGCCAGCTCACCGGGACAGGGGCTTAACACCGGGGAGCTGTTTTTT.

V is TRBV2 and J is TRBJ1-3, with a tentative D call TRBD1 (5 bases). V shed 7 bases and J shed 3 bases, with 16 bases lying between them. The CDR3 is 15 amino acids. Germline loops: CDR1 SNHLY, CDR2 FYNNEI. This chain's CDR3 is CASTFLGGNGNTIYF. The CDR3 DNA sequence: TGTGCCAGCACCTTCCTGGGGGGGAATGGAAACACCATATATTTT.

The CDR3 coding sequence is TGCGCCAGCAGCTTGGCCGGGACAGGGTTTTACGAGCAGTACTTC. Its protein is CASSLAGTGFYEQYF. The genes are TRBV5-1 and TRBJ2-7; 9 nucleotides match TRBD1. This CDR3 spans 15 amino acids. Trimming took 0 bases from V and 4 from J; bases not matched to a gene: 5. Germline CDR1 SGHRS, CDR2 YFSETQ.

Comment on this clone: Other nucleotide sequences in the sample specify the same CDR3. The chain uses TRBV18 and TRBJ2-7; D assignment may be TRBD1 or TRBD2 (5 bases each). The germline CDR1 and CDR2 sequences are KGHSH and LQKENI. With 4 bases removed from V and 3 bases from J, the gap between germline ends came to 13 bases. This CDR3 has 14 amino acids. CDR3 sequence: CASSRDGGSYEQYF. The DNA for the CDR3 is TGTGCCAGCTCACGGGACGGTGGAAGCTACGAGCAGTACTTC.

The chain links TRBV10-3 to TRBJ2-2; TRBD2 aligns across 7 bases. This CDR3 comprises 13 residues. V lost 10 bases, J lost 3 bases, and 5 bases stayed unmatched. Germline assignment: CDR1 ENHRY and CDR2 SYGVKD. CDR3 sequence: CATKRDYTGELFF. The CDR3 DNA sequence: TGTGCCACCAAGCGGGATTACACCGGGGAGCTGTTTTTT.